These 25 T cell receptor beta chains were all obtained from the same sample, sequenced in a study of cytomegalovirus exposure and HLA in healthy donors. PCR employed 60 Vbeta and 13 Jbeta primers. The protocol was immunoSEQ multiplex PCR, while the TCRdb copy is restricted to in-frame clones and leaves out a portion. The data hold some 150,000 clones, with 82% observed a single time. Input material: PBMCs. These receptor sequences come from a male donor in good health and CMV-seronegative.

The rearrangement joins TRBV25-1 to TRBJ2-3; a possible D gene is TRBD2 (6 bases). CDR1 is MGHDK, CDR2 SYGVNS, per germline. V lost 5 bases to trimming and J lost 7 bases, with 19 bases between them. The CDR3 sequence is 15 residues long. The CDR3 here is CASSKNPGDSYTQYF. The DNA for the CDR3 is TGTGCCAGCAGTAAAAACCCGGGAGATTCATATACGCAGTATTTT.

The chain is built from TRBV7-3 and TRBJ1-2; tentative D call: TRBD1 (5 bases). Trimming took off 2 bases at V and 6 bases at J, with 10 bases between the two ends. This CDR3 is 13 amino acids long. The V gene's germline CDR1 is SGHTA and CDR2 FQGTGA. As DNA, the CDR3 is TGTGCCAGCAGCTTAGGAGCGGGGGATGGCTACACCTTC. Amino acid sequence: CASSLGAGDGYTF.

For this clone: The DNA is left out, because the CDR3 cannot be placed on it with certainty; the CDR3 is given as TCRdb lists it. The chain is built from TRBV6-7 and TRBJ2-7; the D call of TRBD2 is as the table states it, not checked on the DNA. TRBV6-7 is identified as an open reading frame with a role that is uncertain. A total of 16 residues make up the CDR3, ends included. The CDR3 sequence is CASSYSGQGGIYEQYF.

The V call is TRBV7-9, the J call TRBJ1-1, with a tentative D call TRBD1 (6 bases). The CDR3 consists of 14 residues. The V end lost 3 bases, the J end lost 0 bases, and 8 bases lay between the germline ends. CDR1 is SEHNR, CDR2 FQNEAQ, per germline (reference sequence). CDR3 in DNA: TGTGCCAGCAGCTTCACAGGGATGAACACTGAAGCTTTCTTT. It yields the protein CASSFTGMNTEAFF.

The chain is built from TRBV19 and TRBJ1-1; tentative D call: TRBD1 (5 bases). Germline V CDR1 and CDR2: LNHDA, SQIVND (reference sequence). The CDR3 contains 14 residues. Trimming removed 5 bases at V and 0 bases at J, with 10 bases between. The chain's CDR3 is CASSQGRVNTEAFF. The CDR3 coding sequence is TGTGCCAGTAGTCAGGGTCGGGTGAACACTGAAGCTTTCTTT.

The V call is TRBV29-1, the J call TRBJ2-1; a possible D gene is TRBD2 (6 bases). The CDR3 is made up of 16 amino acids. Germline-derived CDR1 and CDR2 are SQVTM and ANQGSEA. With 4 bases removed from V and 3 bases from J, the gap between germline ends came to 19 bases. The CDR3 region is CSVVGYRGNGYNEQFF. The CDR3 nucleotides read TGCAGCGTTGTGGGGTATCGGGGGAATGGCTACAATGAGCAGTTCTTC.

The chain is built from TRBV6-5 and TRBJ1-2; 10 bases agree with TRBD1. From germline, CDR1 is MNHEY and CDR2 SVGAGI. The J segment lost 8 bases and the V segment lost 7 bases, leaving 10 bases of the junction unmatched. The CDR3 loop spans 14 amino acids. The chain's CDR3 is CASTGQGGTGGYTF. The CDR3 DNA reads as TGTGCCAGCACCGGACAGGGGGGTACTGGGGGCTACACCTTC.

CDR3 DNA: TGTGCCAGCAGCTTAGTTGGACAGGGAGTCTATGGCTACACCTTC. As protein: CASSLVGQGVYGYTF. The chain joins TRBV7-9 to TRBJ1-2; 8 bases fit TRBD1. The CDR3 is 15 residues long. J lost 4 bases, V lost 1 base, and 5 bases had no gene match. Germline V CDR1 and CDR2: SEHNR, FQNEAQ (reference sequence).

The CDR3, as DNA: TGTGCCAGCAGTTCGGGTCAGGGGAATCAGCCCCAGCATTTT. Protein: CASSSGQGNQPQHF. The gene calls are TRBV6-5 and TRBJ1-5, with a tentative D call TRBD1 (6 bases). Germline lookup yields CDR1 MNHEY and CDR2 SVGAGI. This CDR3 spans 14 amino acids. V was cut by 4 bases and J by 4 bases, with 11 bases left in between.

The CDR3 sequence is CASSLGQYSSYEQYF. The CDR3, as DNA: TGTGCCAGCAGTTTAGGACAGTACAGCTCCTACGAGCAGTACTTC. The rearrangement joins TRBV27 to TRBJ2-7; a possible D gene is TRBD1 (6 bases). In germline, CDR1 is MNHEY, CDR2 SMNVEV (reference sequence). This CDR3 spans 15 amino acids. V shed 2 bases and J shed 0 bases, with 11 bases lying between them.

The chain uses TRBV29-1 and TRBJ1-1; D uncertain. Looked up from germline, CDR1 is SQVTM and CDR2 is ANQGSEA. This CDR3 has 14 residues. V lost 6 bases and J 1 base, leaving 15 bases between the germline ends. CDR3: CSVEKPARNTEAFF. CDR3 DNA sequence: TGCAGCGTCGAAAAACCTGCGAGGAACACTGAAGCTTTCTTT.

The chain has TRBV5-6 and TRBJ1-2, with 8 nucleotides matching TRBD1. The CDR3 runs 14 residues. Germline-derived CDR1 and CDR2 are SGHDT and YYEEEE. Trimming at V came to 0 bases and at J to 10 bases, leaving 8 bases not matched to a gene. DNA of the CDR3: TGTGCCAGCAGCTTGGATGGGACAGGAGACTACTACACCTTC. This encodes CASSLDGTGDYYTF.

The J gene is TRBJ2-5, the V gene TRBV27; D is unclear. The CDR3 contains 14 residues. The V gene lost 6 bases and the J gene lost 4 bases, with 15 bases spanning the gap. The germline CDR1 and CDR2 sequences are MNHEY and SMNVEV (reference sequence). CDR3 nucleotides: TGTGCCAGCAGCCTTCCCGGGTCCCTAGAGACCCAGTACTTC. Translated, it gives CASSLPGSLETQYF.

This chain joins TRBV13 and TRBJ2-2, with 8 bases lining up with TRBD1. The CDR3 runs to 16 residues. Germline-derived CDR1 and CDR2 are PRHDT and FYEKMQ (reference sequence). V lost 8 bases, J lost 4 bases, and 12 bases stayed unmatched. The CDR3 protein is CASGVQGVSGTGELFF. CDR3 coding DNA: TGTGCCAGCGGCGTACAGGGGGTTTCGGGCACCGGGGAGCTGTTTTTT.

The rearrangement uses TRBV19 and TRBJ2-2, with TRBD2 matching over 15 bases. CDR1 is LNHDA, CDR2 SQIVND, per germline (reference sequence). The CDR3 extends over 16 amino acids. V dropped 6 bases and J dropped 4; count of bases not matched to a gene: 3. The CDR3, as DNA: TGTGCCAGTAGCCCGGGACTAGCGGGAGGCACCGGGGAGCTGTTTTTT. Its protein is CASSPGLAGGTGELFF.

Here the CDR3 reads CASRRETTNEKLFF. In nucleotides, the CDR3 is TGTGCCAGCAGGCGAGAGACAACTAATGAAAAACTGTTTTTT. The chain joins TRBV6-6 to TRBJ1-4, with D uncertain. Germline V gene sequence: CDR1 MNHNY, CDR2 SVGAGI (reference sequence). The CDR3 runs to 14 residues. V shed 6 bases and J shed 0 bases, with 8 bases lying between them.

The gene calls are TRBV10-1 and TRBJ2-5; D might be TRBD2 (5 bases). The better agreement between TRBJ2-7 and the DNA end casts doubt on the J call. CDR1 and CDR2 from the germline V gene are WNHNN and SYGVQD (reference sequence). The CDR3 is 16 residues long. The CDR3 protein is CASREAKGERSYEQYF. CDR3 coding DNA: TGCGCCAGCAGAGAAGCCAAAGGAGAGCGGTCCTACGAGCAGTACTTC.

The rearrangement links TRBV6-4 to TRBJ2-2; TRBD1 agrees at 8 bases. The CDR3 loop spans 14 amino acids. Germline CDR1 and CDR2: MRHNA and SNTAGT. Trimming at V came to 5 bases and at J to 4 bases, leaving 3 bases not matched to a gene. CDR3 sequence: CASSTQGATGELFF. As DNA, the CDR3 is TGTGCCAGCAGTACGCAGGGGGCCACCGGGGAGCTGTTTTTT.

The V gene is TRBV19, the J gene TRBJ2-7; D might be TRBD1 (6 bases). Germline V CDR1 and CDR2: LNHDA, SQIVND (reference sequence). The CDR3 totals 13 residues. The ends were cut back, 6 bases at V and 1 base at J, with 10 bases in the middle. The CDR3 spells CASSVGGSYEQYF. The CDR3 bases are TGTGCCAGTAGCGTAGGGGGATCCTACGAGCAGTACTTC.

The CDR3 protein is CASSDRSGNQPQHF. CDR3 nucleotide sequence: TGTGCCAGTTCCGACAGGTCCGGCAATCAGCCCCAGCATTTT. V and J are TRBV27 and TRBJ1-5, with D tentatively TRBD1 (6 bases). The CDR3 runs to 14 residues. Germline V gene lookup returns CDR1 MNHEY and CDR2 SMNVEV (reference sequence). The V end was cut by 9 bases, the J end by 2 bases, with 14 bases between.

The rearrangement uses TRBV7-3 and TRBJ1-6; 9 nucleotides line up with TRBD1. The germline CDR1 and CDR2 sequences are SGHTA and FQGTGA. The CDR3 runs 15 residues. V lost 5 bases and J lost 8; bases outside the gene matches: 7. This chain's CDR3 is CASSKDRGRYSPLHF. The CDR3 nucleotides are TGTGCCAGCAGCAAGGACAGGGGAAGGTATTCACCCCTCCACTTT.

V usage is TRBV6-5 and J usage is TRBJ2-7; TRBD2 might be the D (7 bases). There are 16 residues in the CDR3. V lost 0 bases and J lost 0, with 12 bases in between. Germline lookup yields CDR1 MNHEY and CDR2 SVGAGI. In DNA, the CDR3 is TGTGCCAGCAGTTACTCACGGGGGGCTGGCTCCTACGAGCAGTACTTC. Translating gives CASSYSRGAGSYEQYF.

The rearrangement joins TRBV28 to TRBJ2-7; the D gene is possibly TRBD1 (5 bases). The length of the CDR3 is 19 residues. CDR1 is MDHEN and CDR2 is SYDVKM in the germline V gene. Trimming stripped 6 bases from V and 1 base from J, with 28 bases between. The CDR3 loop is CASRRLTTVDRSFSYEQYF. The CDR3 region has the DNA TGTGCCAGCAGGCGTCTCACGACCGTTGACAGATCCTTTTCCTACGAGCAGTACTTC.

This rearrangement joins TRBV19 to TRBJ1-1; 7 bases line up with TRBD1. The CDR3 has 16 residues. Germline CDR1 is LNHDA and CDR2 is SQIVND (reference sequence). V was clipped by 5 bases and J by 1 base; unmatched bases: 10. As DNA, the CDR3 is TGTGCCAGTAGTTCAAGGGACAGACGAGAGAACACTGAAGCTTTCTTT. This gives the protein CASSSRDRRENTEAFF.

V usage is TRBV19 and J usage is TRBJ2-1, with TRBD1 identical over 8 bases. The CDR3 contains 15 residues. After removal of 7 bases from V and 5 bases from J, the junction contained 10 bases not matched to a gene. CDR1 is LNHDA, CDR2 SQIVND, per germline (reference sequence). The CDR3 DNA follows: TGTGCCAGTACCGCGGGACAGGTCTTTAACAATGAGCAGTTCTTC. Translation gives CASTAGQVFNNEQFF.